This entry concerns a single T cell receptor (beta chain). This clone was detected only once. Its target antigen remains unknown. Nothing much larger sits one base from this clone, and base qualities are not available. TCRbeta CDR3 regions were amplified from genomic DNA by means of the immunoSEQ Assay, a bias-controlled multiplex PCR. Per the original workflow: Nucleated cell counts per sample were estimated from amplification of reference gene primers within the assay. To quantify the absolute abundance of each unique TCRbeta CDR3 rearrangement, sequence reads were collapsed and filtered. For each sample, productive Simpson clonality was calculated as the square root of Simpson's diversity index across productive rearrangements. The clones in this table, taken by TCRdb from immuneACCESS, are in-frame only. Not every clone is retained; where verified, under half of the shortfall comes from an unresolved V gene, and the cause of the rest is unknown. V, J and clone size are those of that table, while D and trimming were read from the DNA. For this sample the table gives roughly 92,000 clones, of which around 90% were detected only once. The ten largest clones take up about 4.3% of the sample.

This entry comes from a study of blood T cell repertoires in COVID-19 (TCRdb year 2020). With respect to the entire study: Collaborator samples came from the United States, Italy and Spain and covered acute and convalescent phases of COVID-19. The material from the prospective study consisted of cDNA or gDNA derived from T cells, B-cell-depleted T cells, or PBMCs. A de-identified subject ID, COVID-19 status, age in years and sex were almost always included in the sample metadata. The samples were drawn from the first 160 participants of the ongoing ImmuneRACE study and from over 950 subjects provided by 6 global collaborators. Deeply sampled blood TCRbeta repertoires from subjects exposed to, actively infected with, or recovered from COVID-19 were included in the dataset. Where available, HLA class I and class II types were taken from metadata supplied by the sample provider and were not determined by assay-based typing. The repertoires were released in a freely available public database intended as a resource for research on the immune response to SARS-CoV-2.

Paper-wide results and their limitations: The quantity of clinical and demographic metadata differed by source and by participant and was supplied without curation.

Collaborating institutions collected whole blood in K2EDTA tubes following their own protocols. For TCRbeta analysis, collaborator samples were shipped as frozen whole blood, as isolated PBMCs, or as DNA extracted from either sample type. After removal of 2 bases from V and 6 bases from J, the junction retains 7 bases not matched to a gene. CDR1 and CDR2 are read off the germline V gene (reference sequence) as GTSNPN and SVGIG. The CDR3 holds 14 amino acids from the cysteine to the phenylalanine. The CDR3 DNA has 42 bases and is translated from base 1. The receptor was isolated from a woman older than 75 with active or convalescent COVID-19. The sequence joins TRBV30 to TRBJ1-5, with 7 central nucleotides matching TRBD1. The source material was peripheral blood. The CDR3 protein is CAWSTGDRGQPQHF. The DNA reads TGTGCCTGGAGTACAGGGGATAGGGGTCAGCCCCAGCATTTT.